Presented here are 4 T cell receptor beta chains from one specimen sequenced in a study of blood T cell repertoires in COVID-19. TCRdb keeps only in-frame clones here, not all; method: immunoSEQ multiplex PCR. This table holds around 430,000 clones, around nine tenths found once. The sample taken for sequencing was PBMCs or T cells enriched from blood (not recorded which). Receptors originate from a woman in her forties or fifties who had recovered from COVID-19.

V usage is TRBV4-1 and J usage is TRBJ2-1; 7 nucleotides line up with TRBD2. Germline V gene lookup returns CDR1 MGHRA and CDR2 YSYEKL. CDR3 length: 15 residues. V lost 0 bases to trimming and J lost 5 bases; unmatched junction nucleotides: 4. CDR3 amino acids: CASSQEGTINNEQFF. The CDR3 DNA sequence: TGCGCCAGCAGCCAAGAGGGGACTATTAACAATGAGCAGTTCTTC.

This clone was seen a handful of times. The chain carries TRBV27 and TRBJ1-6; weak D call: TRBD1 (5 bases). This CDR3 contains 14 residues. Per germline, CDR1 MNHEY and CDR2 SMNVEV (reference sequence). V dropped 3 bases and J dropped 8 bases, with 11 bases sitting between them. DNA for the CDR3: TGTGCCAGCAGTTTTTTCAGGGTTGATTCACCCCTCCACTTT. Its translation: CASSFFRVDSPLHF.

The rearrangement uses TRBV6-5 and TRBJ2-3; D gene ambiguous. Trimming took 7 bases from V and 5 from J, leaving 13 bases between them. CDR1 is MNHEY and CDR2 is SVGAGI in the germline V gene. This CDR3 comprises 13 residues. CDR3 amino acids: CASTVNPGDTQYF. The CDR3 DNA is TGTGCCAGCACCGTAAACCCGGGAGATACGCAGTATTTT.

There are a few counts of this clone. J is TRBJ1-4 and V is TRBV18; D possibly corresponds to TRBD1 (6 bases). The CDR3 extends over 15 amino acids. Deletions cut 2 bases from V and 8 bases from J, with 15 bases between. From germline, CDR1 is KGHSH and CDR2 LQKENI. CDR3 loop: CASSPLYREGEKLFF. The CDR3 nucleotides are TGTGCCAGCTCACCATTATACAGGGAGGGAGAAAAACTGTTTTTT. Combining the CDR3 with reference TRBV18 and TRBJ1-4 gives the whole variable domain NAGVMQNPRHLVRRRGQEARLRCSPMKGHSHVYWYRQLPEEGLKFMVYLQKENIIDESGMPKERFSAEFPKEGPSILRIQQVVRGDSAAYFCASSPLYREGEKLFFGSGTQLSVL.